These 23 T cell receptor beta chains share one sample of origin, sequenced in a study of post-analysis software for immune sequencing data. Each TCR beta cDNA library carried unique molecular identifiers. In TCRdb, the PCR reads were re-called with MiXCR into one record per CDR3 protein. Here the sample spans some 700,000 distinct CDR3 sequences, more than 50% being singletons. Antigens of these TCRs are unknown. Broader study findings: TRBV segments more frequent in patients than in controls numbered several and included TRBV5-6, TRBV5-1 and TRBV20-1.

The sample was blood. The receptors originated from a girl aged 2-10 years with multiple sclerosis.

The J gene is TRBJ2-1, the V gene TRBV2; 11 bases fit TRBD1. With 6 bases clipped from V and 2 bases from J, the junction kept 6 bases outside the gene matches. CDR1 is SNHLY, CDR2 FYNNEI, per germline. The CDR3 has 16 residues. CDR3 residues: CASRGGQGATYNEQFF. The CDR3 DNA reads TGTGCCAGCAGAGGTGGACAGGGGGCCACCTACAATGAGCAGTTCTTC.

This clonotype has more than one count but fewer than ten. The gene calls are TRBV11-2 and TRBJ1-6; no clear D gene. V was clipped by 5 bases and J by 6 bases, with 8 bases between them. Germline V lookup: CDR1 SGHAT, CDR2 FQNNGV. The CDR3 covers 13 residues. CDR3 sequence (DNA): TGTGCCAGCAGCGACGGACTTAATTCACCCCTCCACTTT. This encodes CASSDGLNSPLHF.

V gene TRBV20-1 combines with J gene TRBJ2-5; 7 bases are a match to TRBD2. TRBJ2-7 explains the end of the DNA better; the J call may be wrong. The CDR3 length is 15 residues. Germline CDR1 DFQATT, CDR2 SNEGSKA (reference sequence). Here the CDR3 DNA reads TGCAGTGCTAGCACGGTACTAGCGTTAGGTGCCGAGCAGTACTTC. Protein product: CSASTVLALGAEQYF.

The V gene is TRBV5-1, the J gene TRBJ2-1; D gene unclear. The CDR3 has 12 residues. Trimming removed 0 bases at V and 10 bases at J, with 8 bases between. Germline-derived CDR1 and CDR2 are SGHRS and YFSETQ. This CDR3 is CASSLGQLEQFF. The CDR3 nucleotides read TGCGCCAGCAGCTTGGGCCAGCTAGAGCAGTTCTTC. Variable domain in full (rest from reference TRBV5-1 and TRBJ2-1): KAGVTQTPRYLIKTRGQQVTLSCSPISGHRSVSWYQQTPGQGLQFLFEYFSETQRNKGNFPGRFSGRQFSNSRSEMNVSTLELGDSALYLCASSLGQLEQFFGPGTRLTVL.

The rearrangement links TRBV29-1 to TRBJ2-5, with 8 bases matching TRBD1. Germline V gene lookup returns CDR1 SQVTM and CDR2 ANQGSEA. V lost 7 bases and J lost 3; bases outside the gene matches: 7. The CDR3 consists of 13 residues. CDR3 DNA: TGCAGCGGCTTTGGACAGGGTAAAGAGACCCAGTACTTC. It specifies CSGFGQGKETQYF.

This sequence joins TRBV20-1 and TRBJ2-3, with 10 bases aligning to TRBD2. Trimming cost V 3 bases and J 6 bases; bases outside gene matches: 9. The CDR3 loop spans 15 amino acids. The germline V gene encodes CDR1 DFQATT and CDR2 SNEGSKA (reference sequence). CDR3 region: CSARWLAGVRDTQYF. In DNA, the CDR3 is TGCAGTGCTAGGTGGCTAGCGGGGGTTAGGGATACGCAGTATTTT.

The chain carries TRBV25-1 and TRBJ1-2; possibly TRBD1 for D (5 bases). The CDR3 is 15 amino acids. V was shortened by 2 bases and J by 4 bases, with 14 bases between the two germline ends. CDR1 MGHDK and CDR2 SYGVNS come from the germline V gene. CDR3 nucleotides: TGTGCCAGCAGTGAAGCAGGAGGGGCTAGCTATGGCTACACCTTC. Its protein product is CASSEAGGASYGYTF.

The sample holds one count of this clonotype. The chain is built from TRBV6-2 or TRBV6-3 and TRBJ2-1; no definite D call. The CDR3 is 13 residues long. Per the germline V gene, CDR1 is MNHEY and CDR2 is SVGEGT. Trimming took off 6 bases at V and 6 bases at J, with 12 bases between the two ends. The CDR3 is CASRLHLANEQFF. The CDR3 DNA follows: TGTGCCAGCAGGCTCCATCTGGCCAATGAGCAGTTCTTC.

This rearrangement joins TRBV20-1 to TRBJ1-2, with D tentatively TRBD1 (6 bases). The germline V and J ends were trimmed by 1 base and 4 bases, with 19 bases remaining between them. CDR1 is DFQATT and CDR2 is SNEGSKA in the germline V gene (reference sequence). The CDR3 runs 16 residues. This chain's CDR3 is CSARGVRSGTLYGYTF. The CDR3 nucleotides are TGCAGTGCTAGAGGGGTTAGGTCCGGGACACTCTATGGCTACACCTTC.

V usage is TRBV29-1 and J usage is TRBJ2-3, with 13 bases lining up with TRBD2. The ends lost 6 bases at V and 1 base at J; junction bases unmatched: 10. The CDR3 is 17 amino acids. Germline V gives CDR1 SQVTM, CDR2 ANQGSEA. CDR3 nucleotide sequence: TGCAGCGTGAGGGGACTAGCGGGAACCCGGGGCACAGATACGCAGTATTTT. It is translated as CSVRGLAGTRGTDTQYF.

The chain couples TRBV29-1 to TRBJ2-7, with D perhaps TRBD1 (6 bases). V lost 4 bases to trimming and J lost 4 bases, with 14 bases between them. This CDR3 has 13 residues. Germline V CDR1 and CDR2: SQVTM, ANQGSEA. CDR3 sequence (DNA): TGCAGCGTTGCTTCGGGACAATTATACGAGCAGTACTTC. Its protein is CSVASGQLYEQYF.

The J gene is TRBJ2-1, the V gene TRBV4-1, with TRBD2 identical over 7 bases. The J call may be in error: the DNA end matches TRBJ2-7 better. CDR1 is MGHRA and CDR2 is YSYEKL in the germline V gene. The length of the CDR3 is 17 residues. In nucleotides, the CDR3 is TGCGCCAGCAGCCAAGATAGGAGCGGGGTCGCCTACAATGAGCAGTACTTC. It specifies CASSQDRSGVAYNEQYF.

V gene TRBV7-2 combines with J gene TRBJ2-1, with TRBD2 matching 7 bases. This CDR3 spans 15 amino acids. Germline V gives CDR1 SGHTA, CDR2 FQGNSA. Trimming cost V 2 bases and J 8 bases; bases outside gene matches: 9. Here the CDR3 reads CASSLWWEGQDEQFF. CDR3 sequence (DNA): TGTGCCAGCAGCTTATGGTGGGAGGGCCAAGATGAGCAGTTCTTC.

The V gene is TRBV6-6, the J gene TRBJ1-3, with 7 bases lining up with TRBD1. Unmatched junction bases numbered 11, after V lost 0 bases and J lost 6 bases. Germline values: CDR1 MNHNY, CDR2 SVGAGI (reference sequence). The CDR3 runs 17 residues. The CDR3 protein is CASSYSTGTQGVNTIYF. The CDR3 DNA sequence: TGTGCCAGCAGTTACTCGACGGGGACCCAGGGGGTAAACACCATATATTTT.

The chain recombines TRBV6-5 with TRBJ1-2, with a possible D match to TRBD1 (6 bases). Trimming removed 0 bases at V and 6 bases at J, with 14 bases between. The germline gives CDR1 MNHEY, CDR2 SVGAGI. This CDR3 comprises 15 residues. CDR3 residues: CASSYSADRMDGYTF. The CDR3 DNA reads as TGTGCCAGCAGTTACTCCGCCGACAGGATGGATGGCTACACCTTC.

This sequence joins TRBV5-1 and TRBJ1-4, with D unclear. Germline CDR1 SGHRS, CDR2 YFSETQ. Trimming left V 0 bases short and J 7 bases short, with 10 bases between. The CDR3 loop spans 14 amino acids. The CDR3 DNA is TGCGCCAGCAGCTTGGATGCAGTCGGTGAAAAACTGTTTTTT. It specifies CASSLDAVGEKLFF.

The DNA for the CDR3 is TGTGCCAGCAGCTTTATCTTCCTCACTAGCGGTTCAGATACGCAGTATTTT. This sequence encodes CASSFIFLTSGSDTQYF. The rearrangement joins TRBV5-5 to TRBJ2-3, with TRBD2 matching 8 bases. CDR3 length: 17 residues. Trimming took 2 bases from V and 4 from J; bases not matched to a gene: 12. Germline loops: CDR1 SGHKS, CDR2 YYEKEE (reference sequence).

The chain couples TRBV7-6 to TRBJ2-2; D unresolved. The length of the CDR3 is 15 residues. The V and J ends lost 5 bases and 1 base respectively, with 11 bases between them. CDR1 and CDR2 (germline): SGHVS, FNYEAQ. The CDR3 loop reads CASSNRGGNTGELFF. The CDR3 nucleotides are TGTGCCAGCAGCAACCGAGGCGGGAACACCGGGGAGCTGTTTTTT. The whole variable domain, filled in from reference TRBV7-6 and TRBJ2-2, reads GAGVSQSPRYKVTKRGQDVALRCDPISGHVSLYWYRQALGQGPEFLTYFNYEAQQDKSGLPNDRFSAERPEGSISTLTIQRTEQRDSAMYRCASSNRGGNTGELFFGEGSRLTVL.

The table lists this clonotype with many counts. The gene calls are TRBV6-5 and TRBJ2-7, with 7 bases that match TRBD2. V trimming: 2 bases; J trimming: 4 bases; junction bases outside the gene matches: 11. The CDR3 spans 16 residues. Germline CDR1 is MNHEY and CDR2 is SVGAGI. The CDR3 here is CASSYGLTGGEYEQYF. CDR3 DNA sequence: TGTGCCAGCAGTTACGGCCTTACGGGGGGTGAATACGAGCAGTACTTC.

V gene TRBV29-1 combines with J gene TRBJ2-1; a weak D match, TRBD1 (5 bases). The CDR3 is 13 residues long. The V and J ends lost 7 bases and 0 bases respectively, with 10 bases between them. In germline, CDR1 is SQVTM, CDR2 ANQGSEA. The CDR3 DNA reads TGCAGCGGCACGACAGTCTCCTACAATGAGCAGTTCTTC. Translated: CSGTTVSYNEQFF.

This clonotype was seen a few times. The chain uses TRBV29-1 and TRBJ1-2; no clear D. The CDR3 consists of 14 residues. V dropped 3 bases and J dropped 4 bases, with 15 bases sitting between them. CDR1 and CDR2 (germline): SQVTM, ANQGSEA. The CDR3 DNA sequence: TGCAGCGTTGAGTCCCGGGTTGGGAGCTATGGCTACACCTTC. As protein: CSVESRVGSYGYTF.

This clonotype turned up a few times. The CDR3 sequence: CASCPEGLEGPDTQYF. DNA for the CDR3: TGCGCCAGCTGCCCCGAGGGGCTAGAGGGACCAGATACGCAGTATTTT. The rearrangement links TRBV5-1 to TRBJ2-3; the D gene could be TRBD1 or TRBD2 (5 bases each). The CDR3 length is 16 residues. V was cut by 7 bases and J by 4 bases, with 22 bases left in between. CDR1 is SGHRS and CDR2 is YFSETQ in the germline V gene.

CDR3 residues: CATSDTTGAHLDEQYF. The CDR3 nucleotides are TGTGCCACCAGTGATACGACAGGGGCCCACCTTGACGAGCAGTACTTC. The rearrangement links TRBV24-1 to TRBJ2-7; 8 positions match TRBD1. The CDR3 extends over 16 amino acids. Per the germline V gene, CDR1 is KGHDR and CDR2 is SFDVKD. J was trimmed by 5 bases and V by 3 bases; bases with no gene match: 11.